Each of the 32 T cell receptor beta chains below was sequenced from the same sample in a study of blood T cells in healthy people across ages. A sample-barcoded 5' primer and a J-beta primer mix were used in a second PCR of about 7 to 12 cycles. TCRdb redid the calling of the 5' RACE reads with MiXCR, one entry per CDR3 protein. The table has 1.4 million to 1.5 million distinct CDR3 sequences, 40% to 50% seen once; the top ten hold approximately 7.9%. The sample was blood. The receptors derive from a woman aged 18-29 years in good health.

The chain combines TRBV7-9 with TRBJ2-5, with D possibly TRBD1 on 5 matching bases. Germline V gene sequence: CDR1 SEHNR, CDR2 FQNEAQ (reference sequence). The CDR3 contains 15 residues. V was cut by 5 bases and J by 5 bases, with 18 bases left in between. This CDR3 reads CASSPSPSSGETQYF. The CDR3 nucleotides are TGTGCCAGCAGCCCGAGTCCATCTTCAGGGGAGACCCAGTACTTC.

The rearrangement uses TRBV28 and TRBJ1-2; D may be TRBD1 (6 bases). Trimming left V 7 bases short and J 5 bases short, with 17 bases between. Germline assignment: CDR1 MDHEN and CDR2 SYDVKM. The CDR3 consists of 14 residues. The CDR3 DNA is TGTGCCAGCACGGCACAGGGTGGTTATTATGGCTACACCTTC. It yields the protein CASTAQGGYYGYTF.

This clonotype was observed a single time. Given a far larger clone just one base away, this is likely a sequencing read error. This sequence joins TRBV12-3 or TRBV12-4 and TRBJ2-1, with D possibly being TRBD2 (6 bases). The CDR3 is made up of 13 amino acids. CDR3 region: CASSLGLNNGQFF. CDR3 in DNA: TGTGCCAGCAGTCTGGGACTCAACAATGGGCAGTTCTTC.

This clonotype came up many times. The rearrangement joins TRBV10-3 to TRBJ2-5, with 12 bases fitting TRBD2. V lost 6 bases and J lost 5; bases outside the gene matches: 7. Germline CDR1 reads ENHRY; CDR2 reads SYGVKD. The CDR3 runs 15 residues. The CDR3 DNA follows: TGTGCCATCAGCAGACTAGCGGGAGTTTCTGAGACCCAGTACTTC. Its translation is CAISRLAGVSETQYF.

This clonotype has a handful of counts. The chain joins TRBV2 to TRBJ2-4; D remains unclear. Trimming pared 5 bases from V and 0 bases from J, leaving 14 bases between. Germline CDR1 is SNHLY and CDR2 is FYNNEI. This CDR3 is built from 16 residues. The CDR3 here is CASSRDLLLAKNIQYF. The CDR3 DNA is TGTGCCAGCAGTCGTGACTTATTACTAGCCAAAAACATTCAGTACTTC.

The chain couples TRBV6-2 or TRBV6-3 to TRBJ1-5; 10 bases map to TRBD1. The CDR3 covers 16 residues. The trim removed 4 bases at V and 0 bases at J, leaving 3 bases unmatched. CDR1 MNHEY and CDR2 SVGEGT come from the germline V gene. This CDR3 is CASSSTGGNSNQPQHF. CDR3 sequence (DNA): TGTGCCAGCAGTTCGACAGGGGGCAATAGCAATCAGCCCCAGCATTTT.

The rearrangement links TRBV12-3 or TRBV12-4 to TRBJ2-7; 7 bases agree with TRBD1. V shed 5 bases, J shed 7 bases, and the junction held 11 bases outside the gene matches. The CDR3 is 14 residues long. CDR3 region: CASSRRGGLNEQYF. CDR3 in DNA: TGTGCCAGCAGTCGTCGAGGGGGCCTTAATGAGCAGTACTTC.

This chain connects TRBV25-1 to TRBJ1-2; TRBD1 aligns across 8 bases. J gave up 10 bases and V 6 bases, and 4 bases lay outside the gene matches. The CDR3 is 11 amino acids. Germline V gives CDR1 MGHDK, CDR2 SYGVNS. CDR3 protein: CASSLTGDYTF. The DNA for the CDR3 is TGTGCCAGCAGCCTGACAGGGGACTACACCTTC.

This clonotype was found a few times. The chain uses TRBV12-3 or TRBV12-4 and TRBJ2-1; no reliable D call. Trimming took 4 bases from V and 7 from J, leaving 11 bases between them. The length of the CDR3 is 13 residues. The CDR3 coding sequence is TGTGCCAGCAGTTGGCTGAGAGAGAATGAGCAGTTCTTC. Protein product: CASSWLRENEQFF.

The rearrangement uses TRBV29-1 and TRBJ1-2; D uncertain. The length of the CDR3 is 12 residues. V lost 5 bases, J lost 6 bases, and 13 bases lay in between. From germline, CDR1 is SQVTM and CDR2 ANQGSEA. The CDR3 sequence: CSVNTGSDGYTF. Written as DNA, the CDR3 is TGCAGCGTTAATACCGGGTCCGATGGCTACACCTTC. The variable domain in full, completed from reference TRBV29-1 and TRBJ1-2, reads SAVISQKPSRDICQRGTSLTIQCQVDSQVTMMFWYRQQPGQSLTLIATANQGSEATYESGFVIDKFPISRPNLTFSTLTVSNMSPEDSSIYLCSVNTGSDGYTFGSGTRLTVV.

This chain joins TRBV5-1 and TRBJ1-4; D ambiguous. V was trimmed by 3 bases and J by 7 bases, leaving 10 bases between them. From germline, CDR1 is SGHRS and CDR2 YFSETQ. The CDR3 covers 13 residues. CDR3 region: CASSYQGGEKLFF. The CDR3 DNA reads as TGCGCCAGCAGCTACCAAGGAGGTGAAAAACTGTTTTTT.

The chain carries TRBV27 and TRBJ1-6; the D gene is possibly TRBD1 (6 bases). This CDR3 comprises 15 residues. Germline-derived CDR1 and CDR2 are MNHEY and SMNVEV (reference sequence). Trimming took 5 bases from V and 4 from J, leaving 12 bases between them. The CDR3 nucleotides are TGTGCCAGCAGTCCAACCCAGGGGTATAATTCACCCCTCCACTTT. Translated: CASSPTQGYNSPLHF.

Only a few counts were recorded for this clonotype. This sequence joins TRBV7-9 and TRBJ2-1; 7 positions match TRBD2. Germline CDR1 SEHNR, CDR2 FQNEAQ (reference sequence). The CDR3 contains 16 residues. Losses at the gene ends were 1 base for V and 6 bases for J; bases not matched to a gene: 9. The CDR3 DNA reads as TGTGCCAGCAGCTTAGTAGGGCGGGAGAGTGGCAATGAGCAGTTCTTC. Protein product: CASSLVGRESGNEQFF.

The V gene is TRBV27, the J gene TRBJ2-7, with D unclear. CDR3 length: 15 amino acids. CDR1 is MNHEY and CDR2 is SMNVEV in the germline V gene (reference sequence). Deletions cut 10 bases from V and 7 bases from J, with 26 bases between. In DNA, the CDR3 is TGTGCCACCCGAAGGATAAGTGAGCCCAGGAATGAGCAGTACTTC. Translated, it gives CATRRISEPRNEQYF.

The V gene is TRBV12-3 or TRBV12-4, the J gene TRBJ2-2; 7 bases match TRBD1. The CDR3 has 15 amino acids. The junction had 7 bases not matched to a gene; V was cut back by 9 bases and J by 0 bases. The CDR3 DNA is TGTGCCAGTATTTTGGGGACAGCGAACACCGGGGAGCTGTTTTTT. Protein: CASILGTANTGELFF.

V is TRBV28 and J is TRBJ2-3; a weak D match, TRBD2 (5 bases). Between the trimmed V and J ends, which lost 5 bases and 5 bases, there was a span of 11 bases. In germline, CDR1 is MDHEN, CDR2 SYDVKM. The CDR3 is 13 amino acids. The CDR3 spells CASSPPRGDTQYF. In nucleotides, the CDR3 is TGTGCCAGCAGTCCCCCCCGGGGAGATACGCAGTATTTT. Complete variable domain (other parts from reference TRBV28 and TRBJ2-3): DVKVTQSSRYLVKRTGEKVFLECVQDMDHENMFWYRQDPGLGLRLIYFSYDVKMKEKGDIPEGYSVSREKKERFSLILESASTNQTSMYLCASSPPRGDTQYFGPGTRLTVL.

This clonotype was detected only a few times. The chain carries TRBV6-1 and TRBJ2-7, with D perhaps TRBD1 or TRBD2 (6 bases each). This CDR3 comprises 15 residues. V lost 7 bases and J 4 bases, leaving 20 bases between the germline ends. Germline values: CDR1 MNHNS, CDR2 SASEGT. CDR3 coding DNA: TGTGCCAGCACACCGGTGATGGGGGGCGCGTACGAGCAGTACTTC. It codes for CASTPVMGGAYEQYF.

This chain joins TRBV20-1 and TRBJ1-2; 8 nucleotides match TRBD1. V shed 6 bases and J 4 bases; nucleotides not matched to a gene: 7. CDR3 length: 13 residues. Germline V gene data show CDR1 as DFQATT and CDR2 as SNEGSKA (reference sequence). The CDR3 region is CSAAGGAGYGYTF. In DNA, the CDR3 is TGCAGTGCCGCAGGGGGCGCCGGCTATGGCTACACCTTC.

This rearrangement joins TRBV7-9 to TRBJ2-3; D uncertain. Germline CDR1 SEHNR, CDR2 FQNEAQ (reference sequence). CDR3 size: 14 residues. V lost 9 bases and J lost 0, with 13 bases in between. The CDR3 coding sequence is TGTGCCAGTCAAGGACCCGCGAGCACAGATACGCAGTATTTT. It encodes CASQGPASTDTQYF.

The chain joins TRBV6-1 to TRBJ1-6; D gene unclear. The CDR3 is 13 amino acids. Germline V gene lookup returns CDR1 MNHNS and CDR2 SASEGT. Trimming took 6 bases from V and 8 from J, leaving 11 bases between them. The CDR3, as DNA: TGTGCCAGCAGGATGGACTCCTATTCACCCCTCCACTTT. Translation: CASRMDSYSPLHF.

The chain carries TRBV7-6 and TRBJ2-1, with TRBD2 identical over 9 bases. Germline trimming cut 4 bases from V and 5 bases from J; bases unmatched to any gene: 12. The germline gives CDR1 SGHVS, CDR2 FNYEAQ. This CDR3 region has 17 residues. Here the CDR3 reads CASSSAGGPTGNNEQFF. The CDR3, as DNA: TGTGCCAGCAGCTCCGCGGGGGGGCCGACGGGCAACAATGAGCAGTTCTTC. Together with reference TRBV7-6 and TRBJ2-1, the CDR3 gives the full variable domain: GAGVSQSPRYKVTKRGQDVALRCDPISGHVSLYWYRQALGQGPEFLTYFNYEAQQDKSGLPNDRFSAERPEGSISTLTIQRTEQRDSAMYRCASSSAGGPTGNNEQFFGPGTRLTVL.

Comment on this clonotype: A read error may explain this, as a much larger clone is one base away. This sequence joins TRBV4-1 and TRBJ1-2; unclear D gene. The CDR3 has 14 residues. Germline V gives CDR1 MGHRA, CDR2 YSYEKL. CDR3 amino acids: CANSRRREGYGYTF. The CDR3 DNA sequence: TGCGCCAACAGCCGGCGGCGGGAGGGCTATGGCTACACCTTC.

Ten or more counts support this clonotype. The V call is TRBV12-3 or TRBV12-4, the J call TRBJ2-1; 7 positions match TRBD1. CDR3 length: 14 residues. Trimming removed 6 bases from V and 2 bases from J; junction bases left unmatched: 4. CDR3 coding DNA: TGTGCCAGCAGACGACAGGGTACCTACAATGAGCAGTTCTTC. The encoded protein is CASRRQGTYNEQFF.

This rearrangement joins TRBV12-3 or TRBV12-4 to TRBJ1-1; 8 bases match TRBD1. There are 14 residues in the CDR3. Losses at the gene ends were 6 bases for V and 4 bases for J; bases not matched to a gene: 7. Here the CDR3 DNA reads TGTGCCAGCAGCCAGGGGGCGCGGGTCACTGAAGCTTTCTTT. This translates into CASSQGARVTEAFF.

The genes are TRBV15 and TRBJ2-5, with D possibly being TRBD1 (5 bases). Germline lookup yields CDR1 LNHNV and CDR2 YYDKDF (reference sequence). The CDR3 is made up of 13 amino acids. V lost 7 bases to trimming and J lost 5 bases, with 14 bases between them. The CDR3 protein is CATTTNRIETQYF. The DNA for the CDR3 is TGTGCCACCACGACGAACAGGATCGAGACCCAGTACTTC. Full variable domain (outside the CDR3, taken from reference TRBV15 and TRBJ2-5): DAMVIQNPRYQVTQFGKPVTLSCSQTLNHNVMYWYQQKSSQAPKLLFHYYDKDFNNEADTPDNFQSRRPNTSFCFLDIRSPGLGDTAMYLCATTTNRIETQYFGPGTRLLVL.

V is TRBV3-1 and J is TRBJ2-3, with 11 positions matching TRBD2. Germline V gene lookup returns CDR1 LGHDT and CDR2 YNNKEL (reference sequence). The CDR3 totals 17 residues. After removal of 3 bases from V and 6 bases from J, the junction contained 11 bases not matched to a gene. DNA for the CDR3: TGTGCCAGCAGCCAGACACTAGCGGGGGATTTGTCGGATACGCAGTATTTT. Its translation is CASSQTLAGDLSDTQYF.

This sequence joins TRBV3-1 and TRBJ2-5, with D hard to call. Germline-derived CDR1 and CDR2 are LGHDT and YNNKEL (reference sequence). The CDR3 spans 16 residues. V lost 0 bases, J lost 2 bases, and 13 bases lay in between. The CDR3 loop reads CASSQDSTPGQETQYF. CDR3 DNA: TGTGCCAGCAGCCAAGATTCCACCCCCGGGCAAGAGACCCAGTACTTC.

This clonotype showed up just once. J is TRBJ2-5 and V is TRBV24-1; 8 bases align to TRBD2. The DNA end is a closer match to TRBJ2-7, so the J assignment may be wrong. Germline V gene lookup returns CDR1 KGHDR and CDR2 SFDVKD. The CDR3 has 15 residues. The CDR3 loop reads CATSDPPRGVYEQYF. The DNA of the CDR3 is TGTGCCACCAGTGATCCGCCGCGGGGGGTCTACGAGCAGTACTTC.

The CDR3 reads CASSEAGGTGGYTF. CDR3 in DNA: TGTGCCAGCAGTGAAGCGGGGGGGACGGGGGGCTACACCTTC. This rearrangement joins TRBV6-1 to TRBJ1-2; D is perhaps TRBD1 (5 bases). The CDR3 runs to 14 residues. The ends were cut back, 0 bases at V and 8 bases at J, with 13 bases in the middle. Germline CDR1 MNHNS, CDR2 SASEGT.

The chain links TRBV7-6 to TRBJ2-1, with D tentatively TRBD1 (5 bases). The CDR3 totals 11 residues. CDR1 and CDR2 (germline): SGHVS, FNYEAQ. V was shortened by 6 bases and J by 15 bases, with 15 bases between the two germline ends. CDR3 amino acids: CASSPGFEVFF. As DNA, the CDR3 is TGTGCCAGCAGTCCAGGGTTTGAGGTGTTCTTC.

This clonotype was counted between two and nine times. The genes are TRBV25-1 and TRBJ1-2, with 11 bases fitting TRBD1. CDR3 size: 15 residues. Unmatched junction bases numbered 11, after V lost 6 bases and J lost 8 bases. Per germline, CDR1 MGHDK and CDR2 SYGVNS. CDR3: CASSQRTGGLSGYTF. In DNA, the CDR3 is TGTGCCAGCAGCCAAAGGACAGGGGGCCTCTCGGGCTACACCTTC.

The gene calls are TRBV12-5 and TRBJ2-3; TRBD1 matches 9 bases. This CDR3 comprises 16 residues. Germline V gene lookup returns CDR1 LGHNT and CDR2 FRNRAP. Trimming at V came to 1 base and at J to 0 bases, leaving 2 bases not matched to a gene. The CDR3 spells CASGLGDRGSTDTQYF. Here the CDR3 DNA reads TGTGCTAGTGGTTTGGGCGACAGGGGGAGCACAGATACGCAGTATTTT.